The clone carrying this T cell receptor beta chain was recorded a few times. No antigen is known for it. CDR1 and CDR2 from the germline V gene are KGHDR and SFDVKD. The V end lost 3 bases, the J end lost 7 bases, and 11 bases lay between the germline ends. The CDR3 length is 13 residues. This sample is drawn from a study of vaccination effects on CD4 cells after COVID-19. Study-wide context: Following the second dose by a median of 72 days, the post-vaccine samples were obtained. Researchers reported culturing a few million PBMC in each well, adding 10 IU/ml IL-2 and about 9.6 ug/ml peptides.

Libraries were prepared by immunoSEQ multiplex PCR; TCRdb keeps only in-frame clonotypes and omits some of them. The sample holds approximately 70,000 clones; approximately 73% are singletons and the top ten take approximately 2%. Following culture for under 12 days, CD4+ T cells were isolated. As their vaccination, participants received two doses of either BNT162b2 or mRNA-1273. The sequence came from a human donor who received a COVID-19 vaccine. The sequenced sample was CD4+ T cells from PBMCs cultured without peptide, obtained after COVID-19 vaccination. This chain uses TRBV24-1 with TRBJ1-2; the D gene is possibly TRBD1 (6 bases). The CDR3 region has the DNA TGTGCCACCAGTGATCAGGGGACACGTGGCTACACCTTC. Translated: CATSDQGTRGYTF.